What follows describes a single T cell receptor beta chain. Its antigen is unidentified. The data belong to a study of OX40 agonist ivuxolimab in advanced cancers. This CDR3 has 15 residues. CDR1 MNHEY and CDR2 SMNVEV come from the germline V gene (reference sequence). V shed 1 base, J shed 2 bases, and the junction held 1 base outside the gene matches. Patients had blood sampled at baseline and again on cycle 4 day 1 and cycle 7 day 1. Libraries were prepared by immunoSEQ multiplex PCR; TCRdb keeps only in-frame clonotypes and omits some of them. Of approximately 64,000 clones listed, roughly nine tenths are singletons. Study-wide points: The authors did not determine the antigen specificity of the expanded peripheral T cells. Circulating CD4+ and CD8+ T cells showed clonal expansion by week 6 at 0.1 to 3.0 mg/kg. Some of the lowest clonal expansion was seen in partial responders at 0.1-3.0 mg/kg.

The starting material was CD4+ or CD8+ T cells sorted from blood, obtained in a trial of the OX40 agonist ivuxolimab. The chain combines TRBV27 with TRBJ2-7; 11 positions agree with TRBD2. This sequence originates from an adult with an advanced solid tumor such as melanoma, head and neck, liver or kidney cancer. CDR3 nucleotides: TGTGCCAGCAGTTTATTAGCGGGAGGGACCTACGAGCAGTACTTC. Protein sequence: CASSLLAGGTYEQYF.